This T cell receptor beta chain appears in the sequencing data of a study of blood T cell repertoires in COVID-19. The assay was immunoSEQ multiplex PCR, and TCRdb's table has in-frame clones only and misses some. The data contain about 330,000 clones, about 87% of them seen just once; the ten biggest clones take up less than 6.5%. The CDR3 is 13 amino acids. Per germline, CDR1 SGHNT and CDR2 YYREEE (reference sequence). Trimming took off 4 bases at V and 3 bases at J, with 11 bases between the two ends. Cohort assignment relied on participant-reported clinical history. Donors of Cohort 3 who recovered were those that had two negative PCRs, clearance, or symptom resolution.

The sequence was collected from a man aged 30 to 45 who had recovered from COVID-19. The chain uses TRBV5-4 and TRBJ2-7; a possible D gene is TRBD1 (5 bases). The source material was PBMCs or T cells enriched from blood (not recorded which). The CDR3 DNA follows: TGTGCCAGCAGCAAAGACAGCTACTACGAGCAGTACTTC. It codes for CASSKDSYYEQYF.